A selection of T cell receptor beta chains follows, all from one sample in a study of T cells expressing NK-cell markers. TCRdb re-called the 5' RACE reads and catalogs CDR3 proteins one per entry, DNA excluded. In total, the table holds 150,000 to 200,000 distinct CDR3 sequences. The sequencing input was blood T cells: a sorted CD56 or NKG2C T cell subset, CD4+ or CD8+ T cells, or bulk PBMC T cells (not recorded which). The source of these receptors is a man aged 18-69 years in good health. Both conserved end residues are part of each CDR3.

V gene	J gene	CDR3 protein
TRBV15	TRBJ2-5	CATSRESHTGAGETQYF
TRBV9	TRBJ2-1	CASSVGTGINEQFF
TRBV15	TRBJ1-4	CATSRDQGFGEKLFF
TRBV19	TRBJ1-1	CASSMAGALNTEAFF
TRBV5-1	TRBJ2-2	CASSFPLSDLANTGELFF
TRBV11-3	TRBJ2-1	CASSLGFGLAGSNPHNEQFF
TRBV19	TRBJ2-3	CASSIGASGADTQYF
TRBV5-1	TRBJ2-2	CASSTGLAGANTGELFF
TRBV6-4	TRBJ2-3	CASSPRGGAGDTQYF
TRBV5-1	TRBJ2-2	CASSLDSHQWTGELFF
TRBV19	TRBJ2-2	CASSMRQVAAGELFF
TRBV5-4	TRBJ2-3	CASSFSGRGDTQYF
TRBV7-7	TRBJ2-5	CASSLGDYLEETQYF
TRBV28	TRBJ1-1	CASSLLYGTGNTEAFF
TRBV29-1	TRBJ1-6	CSVGTGANSPLHF
TRBV19	TRBJ1-1	CASSIRTGGFMNTEAFF
TRBV9	TRBJ2-3	CASSVGTQRTDTQYF
TRBV7-6	TRBJ2-7	CASSLGTTSPYEQYF
TRBV7-2	TRBJ2-1	CASSKTSGGPAYNEQFF
TRBV28	TRBJ2-6	CASTSATGLSSGANVLTF
TRBV20-1	TRBJ2-3	CSATLGLAGGTDTQYF
TRBV28	TRBJ2-7	CASSFRLREKTYEQYF
TRBV5-5	TRBJ1-6	CASSLHYSPLHF
TRBV11-3	TRBJ1-1	CASSVGGGMNTEAFF
TRBV20-1	TRBJ1-5	CSASGTNSNQPQHF
TRBV20-1	TRBJ2-2	CSASYPYSGELFF
TRBV19	TRBJ1-2	CASTMGGSNYGYTF
TRBV29-1	TRBJ1-1	CSAGTGWTTEAFF
TRBV6-5	TRBJ2-3	CASSSTGGMADTQYF
TRBV12-3/TRBV12-4	TRBJ2-7	CASSVSYEQYF
TRBV27	TRBJ1-6	CASSYWSIGSSYNSPLHF
TRBV20-1	TRBJ2-3	CSARFTGGPTSTDTQYF
TRBV12-3/TRBV12-4	TRBJ1-4	CASSASRGVSPNEKLFF
TRBV5-5	TRBJ2-2	CASSTGQGAWTGELFF
TRBV10-2	TRBJ2-1	CASSEPMYRTSPNNEQFF
TRBV6-4	TRBJ2-2	CASSETPTGLLDTGELFF
TRBV7-9	TRBJ2-7	CASSPQGGSYYEQYF
TRBV5-4	TRBJ2-3	CASSFSVFNTDTQYF
TRBV11-1	TRBJ1-3	CASSFSQTIAGAPGDTIYF
TRBV11-2	TRBJ1-5	CAKGGVDSNQPQHF
TRBV19	TRBJ2-1	CASNGNSYNEQFF
TRBV2	TRBJ2-7	CASSVLAGSYEQYF
TRBV21-1	TRBJ1-5	CASNPRQGQGQPQHF
TRBV11-2	TRBJ2-1	CASTPGDSYNEQFF
TRBV2	TRBJ1-5	CASSEAHSNSNQPQHF
TRBV20-1	TRBJ2-2	CSASPTGGVGELFF
TRBV30	TRBJ2-7	CAGGGQGYEQYF
TRBV6-2/TRBV6-3	TRBJ2-3	CASGRTSGSTDTQYF
TRBV5-6	TRBJ2-5	CASSWGQGLGETQYF
TRBV6-5	TRBJ2-7	CASSYSGEPYEQYF
TRBV5-6	TRBJ2-3	CASSLQAHNTDTQYF